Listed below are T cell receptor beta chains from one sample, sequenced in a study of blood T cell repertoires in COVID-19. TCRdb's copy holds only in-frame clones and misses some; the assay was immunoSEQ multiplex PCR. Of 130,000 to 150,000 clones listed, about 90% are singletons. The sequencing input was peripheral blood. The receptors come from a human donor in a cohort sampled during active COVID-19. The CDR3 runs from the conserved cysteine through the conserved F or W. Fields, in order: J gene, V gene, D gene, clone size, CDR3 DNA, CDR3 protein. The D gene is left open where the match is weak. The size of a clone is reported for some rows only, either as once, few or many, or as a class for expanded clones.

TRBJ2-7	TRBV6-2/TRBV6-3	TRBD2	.	TGTGCCAGCAGCCACAGCGGGAGGGGTGTTGGGGAGCAGTACTTC	CASSHSGRGVGEQYF
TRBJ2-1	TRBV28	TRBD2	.	TGTGCCAGCAGTCCCGCCGGGACTAGCGGAAATAATGAGCAGTTCTTC	CASSPAGTSGNNEQFF
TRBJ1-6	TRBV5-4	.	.	TGTGCCAGCCGACGTTCATTGACAGGAGAGAATTCACCCCTCCACTTT	CASRRSLTGENSPLHF
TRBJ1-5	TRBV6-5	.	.	TGTGCCAGCAGTATCAGGGTAGGCAATCAGCCCCAGCATTTT	CASSIRVGNQPQHF
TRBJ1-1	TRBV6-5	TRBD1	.	TGTGCCAGCAGGAGGGACAGGGAGGGCACTGAAGCTTTCTTT	CASRRDREGTEAFF
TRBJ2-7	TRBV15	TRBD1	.	TGTGCCACCAGCAGGAGCAGGGGGCGTACCTACGAGCAGTACTTC	CATSRSRGRTYEQYF
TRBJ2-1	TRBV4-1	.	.	TGCGCCAGCAGCCACTCTCTGGGCGATGAGCAGTTCTTC	CASSHSLGDEQFF
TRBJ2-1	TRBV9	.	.	TGTGCCAGCAGCCCCCGGGACTCTGAGCAGTTCTTC	CASSPRDSEQFF
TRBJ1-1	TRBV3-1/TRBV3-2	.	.	TGTGCCAGCAGCAGATCCGACAGGCAAGCTTTCTTT	CASSRSDRQAFF
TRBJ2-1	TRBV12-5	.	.	TGTGCTAGTGGTTGGCTACTATCCAATGAGCAGTTCTTC	CASGWLLSNEQFF
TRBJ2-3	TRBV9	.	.	TGTGCCAGCAGCGTAGCTACGGGGTTGGAGGGGCCGGCAGATACGCAGTATTTT	CASSVATGLEGPADTQYF
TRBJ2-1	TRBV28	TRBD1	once	TGTGCCAGCAGTCCCTGGACAGGGCCGCTTGAGCAGTTCTTC	CASSPWTGPLEQFF
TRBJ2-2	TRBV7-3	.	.	TGTGCCAGCAGCCCGAGGGGGATAAAGGCCAGCACCGGGGAGCTGTTTTTT	CASSPRGIKASTGELFF
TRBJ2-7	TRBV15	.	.	TGTGCCACCAGCAGAGTTCAACTAAAGACAGGGACTTACGAGCAGTACTTC	CATSRVQLKTGTYEQYF
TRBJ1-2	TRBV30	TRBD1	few	TGTGCCTGGAGTGGCCCTTCGACAGGGAACTATGGCTACACCTTC	CAWSGPSTGNYGYTF
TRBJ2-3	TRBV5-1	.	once	TGCGCCAGCAGCCAGGGACACCCTAGCACAGATACGCAGTATTTT	CASSQGHPSTDTQYF
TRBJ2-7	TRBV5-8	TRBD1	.	TGTGCCAGCAGCTTTAGGGACAGGCGAACCTACGAGCAGTACTTC	CASSFRDRRTYEQYF
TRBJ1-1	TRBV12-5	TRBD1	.	TGTGCTAGTGGCCCCTTAGGACAGGAATCTCTTTTCTTT	CASGPLGQESLFF
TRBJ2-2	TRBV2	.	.	TGTGCCAGCAGGGCGACAACAAGTGCGAACACCGGGGAGCTGTTTTTT	CASRATTSANTGELFF
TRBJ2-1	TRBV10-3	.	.	TGTGCCATCAGTGAGACAGGGTACAATGAGCAGTTCTTC	CAISETGYNEQFF
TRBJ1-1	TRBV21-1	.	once	TGTGCCAGCAGCTACCAACTCGGAGGACAGGGTTCAGCTTTCTTT	CASSYQLGGQGSAFF
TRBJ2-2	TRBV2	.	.	TGTGCCAGCACAAACACCGGGGAGCTGTTTTTT	CASTNTGELFF
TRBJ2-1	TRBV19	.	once	TGTGCCAGTATGGGGCTATCCTACAATGAGCAGTTCTTC	CASMGLSYNEQFF
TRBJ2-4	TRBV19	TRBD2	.	TGTGCCAGTATTGAGCGGGGGGGCGAGAACATTCAGTACTTC	CASIERGGENIQYF
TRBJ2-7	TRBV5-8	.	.	TGTGCCAGCAGCTTGGCACGGCGCGGTTCCGGGTCCAACGAGCAGTACTTC	CASSLARRGSGSNEQYF
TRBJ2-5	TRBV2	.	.	TGTGCCAGAAGCGGCGGGTCCCACGGAAAGGTGACCCAGTACTTC	CARSGGSHGKVTQYF
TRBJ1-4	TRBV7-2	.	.	TGTGCCAGCAGCCAAAATGGGGCCGCCGGGTCACGGGAAAAACTGTTTTTT	CASSQNGAAGSREKLFF
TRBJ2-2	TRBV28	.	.	TGTGCCAGCAGTTGGGTACGAGGCGGGGAGCTGTTTTTT	CASSWVRGGELFF
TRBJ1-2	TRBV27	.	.	TGTGCCAACGCCTCCTCCGGGGGAGACCTAAACTATGGCTACACCTTC	CANASSGGDLNYGYTF
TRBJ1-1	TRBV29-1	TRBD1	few	TGCAGCGGCATCCGGGACAGGGGCGGCACTGAAGCTTTCTTT	CSGIRDRGGTEAFF
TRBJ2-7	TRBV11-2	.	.	TGTGCCAGCAGCTTAGAACGTCCGGGTAGGAGCTTTGCCTACGAGCAGTACTTC	CASSLERPGRSFAYEQYF
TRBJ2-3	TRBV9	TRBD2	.	TGTGCCAGCAGCGTAGGACTAGCCGCAGATACGCAGTATTTT	CASSVGLAADTQYF
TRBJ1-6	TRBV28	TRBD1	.	TGTGCCAGCAGTTTAGGGACAGGGAATTCACCCCTCCACTTT	CASSLGTGNSPLHF
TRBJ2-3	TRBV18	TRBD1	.	TGTGCCAGCTCATCACGACAGGGGAGGACAGATACGCAGTATTTT	CASSSRQGRTDTQYF
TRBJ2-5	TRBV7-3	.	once	TGTGCCAGCAGCTTAACTAGCTTGGAGACCCAGTACTTC	CASSLTSLETQYF
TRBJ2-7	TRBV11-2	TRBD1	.	TGTGCCAGCAGCCCCCAGACAGGGATCTCCTACGAGCAGTACTTC	CASSPQTGISYEQYF
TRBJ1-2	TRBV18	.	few	TGTGCCAGCTCACCACCTGAGGGGGTTTACTATGGCTACACCTTC	CASSPPEGVYYGYTF
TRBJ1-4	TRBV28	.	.	TGTGCCAGCCAAGCGGGCGGGATATCAAATGAAAAACTGTTTTTT	CASQAGGISNEKLFF
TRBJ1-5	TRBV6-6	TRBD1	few	TGTGCCACGGGGACAGGGGCGTCCAATCAGCCCCAGCATTTT	CATGTGASNQPQHF
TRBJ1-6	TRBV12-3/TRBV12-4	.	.	TGTGCCAGCAGCAACAGGAATTCACCCCTCCACTTT	CASSNRNSPLHF
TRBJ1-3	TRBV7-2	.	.	TGTGCCAGCAGCTTAGTGCGTAGCTCTGGAAACACCATATATTTT	CASSLVRSSGNTIYF
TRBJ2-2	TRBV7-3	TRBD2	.	TGTGCCAGCAGCTTAACCCCCTCTGCTCCTAGCGGGAGCACCGGGGAGCTGTTTTTT	CASSLTPSAPSGSTGELFF
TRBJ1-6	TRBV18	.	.	TGTGCCAGCTCACCGCTGGACAAGAATTCACCCCTCCACTTT	CASSPLDKNSPLHF
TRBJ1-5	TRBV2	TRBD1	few	TGTGCCAGCAGCTTCGGACAGGGGGTATCCCGGCAGCCCCAGCATTTT	CASSFGQGVSRQPQHF
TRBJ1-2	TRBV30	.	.	TGTGCCTGGACCCCAGGGGCCGTCTCTGGCTACACCTTC	CAWTPGAVSGYTF
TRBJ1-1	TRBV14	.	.	TGTGCCAGCAGCCAAGGACTAATGAGCACTGAAGCTTTCTTT	CASSQGLMSTEAFF
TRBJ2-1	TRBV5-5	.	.	TGTGCCAGCAGCTTGGAGGGCGGGACCTACAATGAGCAGTTCTTC	CASSLEGGTYNEQFF
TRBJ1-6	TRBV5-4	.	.	TGTGCCAGCAGCTCCCAAAGGTCGGGAAATTCACCCCTCCACTTT	CASSSQRSGNSPLHF
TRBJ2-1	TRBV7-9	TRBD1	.	TGTGCCAGCAGCTCAGGGGGCCCGAGCTCCTACAATGAGCAGTTCTTC	CASSSGGPSSYNEQFF
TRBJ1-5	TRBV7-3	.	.	TGTGCCAGCAGCTTAACAGGACTCTCACCCGATGGCAGCAATCAGCCCCAGCATTTT	CASSLTGLSPDGSNQPQHF
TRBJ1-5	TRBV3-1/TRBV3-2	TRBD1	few	TGTGCCAGCAGCCATGGGACAGGCCAGAATCAGCCCCAGCATTTT	CASSHGTGQNQPQHF
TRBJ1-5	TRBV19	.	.	TGTGCCAGTAGTGTCTCGGGATCGAGTCAGCCCCAGCATTTT	CASSVSGSSQPQHF
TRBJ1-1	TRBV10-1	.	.	TGCGCCAGCAGTGAGAGATCGGGGATGACGGAAGCTTTCTTT	CASSERSGMTEAFF